These 5 T cell receptor beta chains were all obtained from the same sample, sequenced in a study of CD8 T cells in Susac syndrome. A quantity of about 0.5 to 1 ug RNA underwent reverse transcription using random hexamers. MiXCR, applied by TCRdb to the immunoSEQ multiplex PCR reads, yields one record per CDR3 protein. The sample consists of 55,000 to 70,000 distinct CDR3 sequences, 95% of them appearing once. Sequencing input: CD8+ T cells from PBMCs. The receptors stem from a human donor in good health.

V and J are TRBV7-6 and TRBJ1-5; D is undetermined. The CDR3 has 16 residues. Germline CDR1 and CDR2: SGHVS and FNYEAQ. V was pared by 5 bases and J by 0 bases, with 14 bases between. The CDR3 region has the DNA TGTGCCAGCAGCCCCCTCCCCTCTTATAGCAATCAGCCCCAGCATTTT. This sequence encodes CASSPLPSYSNQPQHF.

The chain couples TRBV29-1 to TRBJ1-2, with D possibly matching TRBD1 (5 bases). Trimming shortened V by 4 bases and J by 4 bases, and 19 bases separated the two germline ends. The CDR3 spans 15 residues. Germline V gene data show CDR1 as SQVTM and CDR2 as ANQGSEA. CDR3 coding DNA: TGCAGCGTTGCGCCCCCGGGGGTTGACCTCTATGGCTACACCTTC. Translating gives CSVAPPGVDLYGYTF.

The V call is TRBV30, the J call TRBJ1-4, with D uncertain. There are 14 residues in the CDR3. Germline CDR1 is GTSNPN and CDR2 is SVGIG (reference sequence). V was cut by 2 bases and J by 6 bases, with 13 bases left in between. This CDR3 is CAWSPDGRDEKLFF. Written as DNA, the CDR3 is TGTGCCTGGAGTCCCGACGGGAGGGATGAAAAACTGTTTTTT.

The J gene is TRBJ1-1, the V gene TRBV4-1; tentative D call: TRBD1 (6 bases). Germline CDR1 is MGHRA and CDR2 is YSYEKL. Trimming shortened V by 3 bases and J by 3 bases, and 20 bases separated the two germline ends. CDR3 length: 17 amino acids. The CDR3 DNA follows: TGCGCCAGCAGCCAGGGAAGGGGGGACGGTGATTACACTGAAGCTTTCTTT. Protein: CASSQGRGDGDYTEAFF.

The genes are TRBV3-1 and TRBJ2-1; D is undetermined. The CDR3 is 15 amino acids. The V and J ends lost 1 base and 1 base respectively, with 8 bases between them. CDR1 and CDR2 from the germline V gene are LGHDT and YNNKEL (reference sequence). CDR3: CASSQVPASYNEQFF. CDR3 sequence (DNA): TGTGCCAGCAGCCAAGTTCCAGCGTCCTACAATGAGCAGTTCTTC.